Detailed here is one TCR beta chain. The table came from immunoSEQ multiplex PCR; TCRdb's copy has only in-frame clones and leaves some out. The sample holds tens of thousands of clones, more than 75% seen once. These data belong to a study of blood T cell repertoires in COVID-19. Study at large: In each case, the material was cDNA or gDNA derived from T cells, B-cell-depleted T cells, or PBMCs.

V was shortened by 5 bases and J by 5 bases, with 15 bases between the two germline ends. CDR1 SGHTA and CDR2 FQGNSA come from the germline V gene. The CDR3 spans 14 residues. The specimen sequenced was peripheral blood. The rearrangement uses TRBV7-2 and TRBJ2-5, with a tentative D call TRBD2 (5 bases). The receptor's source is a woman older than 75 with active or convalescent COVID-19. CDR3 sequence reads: CASSAGVSVETQYF. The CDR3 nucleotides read TGTGCCAGCAGCGCGGGTGTGTCAGTTGAGACCCAGTACTTC.